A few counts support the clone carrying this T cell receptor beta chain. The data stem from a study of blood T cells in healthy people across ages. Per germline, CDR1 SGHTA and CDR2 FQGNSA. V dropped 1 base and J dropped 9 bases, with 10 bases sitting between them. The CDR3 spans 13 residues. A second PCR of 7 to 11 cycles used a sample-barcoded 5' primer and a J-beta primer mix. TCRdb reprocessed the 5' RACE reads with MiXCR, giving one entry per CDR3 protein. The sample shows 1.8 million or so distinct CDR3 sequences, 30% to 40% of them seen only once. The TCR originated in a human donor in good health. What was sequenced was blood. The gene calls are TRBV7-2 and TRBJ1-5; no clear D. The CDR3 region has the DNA TGTGCCAGCAGCTTAGATCCGGGAACGCCCCAGCATTTT. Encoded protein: CASSLDPGTPQHF.